A selection of T cell receptor beta chains follows, all from one sample in a study of blood T cell repertoires in COVID-19. Profiled with immunoSEQ multiplex PCR; TCRdb holds only in-frame clones, not every one. Altogether some 300,000 clones are present, around 91% being singletons, with the ten largest covering 1%. The sample was peripheral blood. The receptor set was obtained from a woman aged 40 to 49 with COVID-19, enrolled during active disease. Each CDR3 is given with its conserved first and last residue. The D gene is left open where the match is weak.

>TRBJ1-1|-|TRBV19
TGTGCCAGTAGGCATCAGATAGAAGCTTTCTTT
CASRHQIEAFF
>TRBJ2-5|TRBD2|TRBV9
TGTGCCAGCAGCGTAGCAAGCGGGGGTTCCCAAGAGACCCAGTACTTC
CASSVASGGSQETQYF
>TRBJ2-3|TRBD2|TRBV19
TGTGCCACAACCCTAGCGGGGGGAACAGATACGCAGTATTTT
CATTLAGGTDTQYF
>TRBJ2-7|-|TRBV27
TGTGCCAGCAGTTTTCAAGCGGGCCGTGCCTACGAGCAGTACTTC
CASSFQAGRAYEQYF
>TRBJ1-5|TRBD1|TRBV27
TGTGCCAGCAGTTCAGGGGGCGCGAGTCAGCCCCAGCATTTT
CASSSGGASQPQHF
>TRBJ1-1|-|TRBV7-3
TGTGCCAGCAGCCTCTCCGCGGGAACTGAAGCTTTCTTT
CASSLSAGTEAFF
>TRBJ2-3|TRBD2|TRBV28
TGTGCCAGCAGTCCTAGCGGGGGCTGGCGTAGTACAGATACGCAGTATTTT
CASSPSGGWRSTDTQYF
>TRBJ1-2|-|TRBV4-2
TGTGCCAGCAGCCAGGACGGGCAGGGGCGAACAGACAGCGTCTATGGCTACACCTTC
CASSQDGQGRTDSVYGYTF
>TRBJ1-5|-|TRBV18
TGTGCCAGCTCACCACCGGGGAGTAGGGATCAGCCCCAGCATTTT
CASSPPGSRDQPQHF
>TRBJ2-7|TRBD2|TRBV9
TGTGCCAGCAGCGTAGCACCACTAGCGGGAGCCCGGTACGAGCAGTACTTC
CASSVAPLAGARYEQYF
>TRBJ1-2|TRBD1|TRBV18
TGTGCCAGCTCACCCAAAAGAGGGACAGGGGACGGCTACACCTTC
CASSPKRGTGDGYTF
>TRBJ2-5|-|TRBV11-3
TGTGCCAGCAGCTTAGGCGATTTGACAGGTCAAGAGACCCAGTACTTC
CASSLGDLTGQETQYF